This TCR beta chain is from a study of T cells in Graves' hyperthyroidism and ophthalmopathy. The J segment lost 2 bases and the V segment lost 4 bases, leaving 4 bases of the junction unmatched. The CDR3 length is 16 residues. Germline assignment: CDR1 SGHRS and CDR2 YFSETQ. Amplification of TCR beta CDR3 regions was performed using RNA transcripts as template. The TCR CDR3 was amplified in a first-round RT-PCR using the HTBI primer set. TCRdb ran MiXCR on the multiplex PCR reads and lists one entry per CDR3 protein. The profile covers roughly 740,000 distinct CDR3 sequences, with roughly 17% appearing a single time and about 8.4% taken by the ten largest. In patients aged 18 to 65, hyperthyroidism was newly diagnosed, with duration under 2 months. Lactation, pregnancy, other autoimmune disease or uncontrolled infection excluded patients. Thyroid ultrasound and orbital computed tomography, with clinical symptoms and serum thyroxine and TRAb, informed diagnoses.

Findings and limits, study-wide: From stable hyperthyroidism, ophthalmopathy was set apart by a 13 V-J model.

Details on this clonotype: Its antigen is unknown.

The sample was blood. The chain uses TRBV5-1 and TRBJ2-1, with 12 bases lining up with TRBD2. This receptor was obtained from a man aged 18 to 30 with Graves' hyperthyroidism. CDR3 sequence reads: CASSLASGRAYNEQFF. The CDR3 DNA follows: TGCGCCAGCAGCCTAGCTAGCGGGAGGGCCTACAATGAGCAGTTCTTC.